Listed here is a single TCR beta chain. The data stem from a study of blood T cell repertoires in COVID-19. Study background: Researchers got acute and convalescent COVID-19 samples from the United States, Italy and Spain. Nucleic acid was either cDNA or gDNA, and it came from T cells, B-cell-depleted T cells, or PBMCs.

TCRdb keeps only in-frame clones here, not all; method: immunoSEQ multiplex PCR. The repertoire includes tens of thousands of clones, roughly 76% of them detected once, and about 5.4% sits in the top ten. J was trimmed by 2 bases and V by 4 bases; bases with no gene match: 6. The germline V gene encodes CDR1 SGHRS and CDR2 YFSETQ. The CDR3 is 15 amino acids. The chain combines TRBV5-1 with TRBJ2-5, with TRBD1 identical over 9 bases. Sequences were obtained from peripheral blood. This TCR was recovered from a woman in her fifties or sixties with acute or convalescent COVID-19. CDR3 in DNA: TGCGCCAGCAGCGACGGACAGGGGAAACAAGAGACCCAGTACTTC. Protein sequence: CASSDGQGKQETQYF.